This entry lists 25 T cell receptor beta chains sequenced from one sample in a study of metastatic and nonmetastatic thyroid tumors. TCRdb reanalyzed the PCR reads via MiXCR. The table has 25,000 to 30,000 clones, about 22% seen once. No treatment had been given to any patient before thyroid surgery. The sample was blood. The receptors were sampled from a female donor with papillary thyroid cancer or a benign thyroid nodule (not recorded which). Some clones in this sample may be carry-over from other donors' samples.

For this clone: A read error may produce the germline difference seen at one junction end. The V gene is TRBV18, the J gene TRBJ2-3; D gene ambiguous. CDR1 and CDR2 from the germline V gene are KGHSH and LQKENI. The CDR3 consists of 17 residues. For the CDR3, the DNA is TGTGCCAGCTCACCAGTTTTAGAAAGGGCCTGTCAAGATCCGCAGTATTTT. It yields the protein CASSPVLERACQDPQYF.

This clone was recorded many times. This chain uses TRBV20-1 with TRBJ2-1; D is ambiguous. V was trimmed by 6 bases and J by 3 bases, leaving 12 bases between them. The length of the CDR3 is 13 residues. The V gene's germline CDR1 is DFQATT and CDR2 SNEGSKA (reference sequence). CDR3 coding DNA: TGCAGTGCGGACGGAGAAGACTACAATGAGCAGTTCTTC. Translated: CSADGEDYNEQFF.

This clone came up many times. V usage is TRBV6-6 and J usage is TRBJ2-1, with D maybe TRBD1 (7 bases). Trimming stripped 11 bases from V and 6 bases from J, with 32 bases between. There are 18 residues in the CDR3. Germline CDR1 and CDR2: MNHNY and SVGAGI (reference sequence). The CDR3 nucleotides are TGTGCCCCTCGGGAGCGAACAGGGGTGACAGGCCACCCCAATGAGCAGTTCTTC. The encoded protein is CAPRERTGVTGHPNEQFF.

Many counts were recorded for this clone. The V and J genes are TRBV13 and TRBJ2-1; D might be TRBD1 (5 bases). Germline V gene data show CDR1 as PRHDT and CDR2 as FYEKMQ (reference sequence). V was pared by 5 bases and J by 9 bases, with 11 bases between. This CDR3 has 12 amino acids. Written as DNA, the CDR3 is TGTGCCAGCAGCAGCAGAGACAGTGAGCAGTTCTTC. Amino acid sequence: CASSSRDSEQFF.

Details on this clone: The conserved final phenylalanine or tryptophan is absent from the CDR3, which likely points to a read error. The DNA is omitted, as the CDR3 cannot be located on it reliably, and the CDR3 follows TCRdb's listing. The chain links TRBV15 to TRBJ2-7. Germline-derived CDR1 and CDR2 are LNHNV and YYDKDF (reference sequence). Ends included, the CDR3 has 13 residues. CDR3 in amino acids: CATSRDPGDDLSY.

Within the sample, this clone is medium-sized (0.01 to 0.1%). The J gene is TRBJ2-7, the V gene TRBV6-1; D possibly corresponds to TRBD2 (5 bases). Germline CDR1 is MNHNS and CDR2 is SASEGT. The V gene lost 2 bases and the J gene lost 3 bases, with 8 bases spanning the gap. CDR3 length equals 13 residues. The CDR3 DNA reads TGTGCCAGCAGTGAAACTAGGGACTACGAGCAGTACTTC. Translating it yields CASSETRDYEQYF.

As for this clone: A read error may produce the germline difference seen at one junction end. CDR3 region: CASRPRTGHDEQFF. The CDR3 coding sequence is TGTGCAAGCAGACCAAGGACAGGGCACGATGAGCAGTTCTTC. This rearrangement joins TRBV3-1 to TRBJ2-1, with 8 positions matching TRBD1. CDR1 and CDR2 (germline): LGHDT, YNNKEL (reference sequence). This CDR3 has 14 amino acids.

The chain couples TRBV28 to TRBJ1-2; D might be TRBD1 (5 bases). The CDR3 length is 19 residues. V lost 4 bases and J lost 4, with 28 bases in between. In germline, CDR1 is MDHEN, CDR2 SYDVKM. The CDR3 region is CASSYVPLSSGPRFYGYTF. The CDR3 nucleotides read TGTGCCAGCAGTTACGTCCCCCTTAGTTCGGGACCTCGATTCTATGGCTACACCTTC.

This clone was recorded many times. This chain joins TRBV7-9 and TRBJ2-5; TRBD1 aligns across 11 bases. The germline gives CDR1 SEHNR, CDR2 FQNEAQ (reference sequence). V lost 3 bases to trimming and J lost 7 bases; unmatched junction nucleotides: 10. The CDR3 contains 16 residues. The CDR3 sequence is CASSFPGQGGSGTQYF. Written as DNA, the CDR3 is TGTGCCAGCAGCTTTCCGGGACAGGGGGGATCGGGGACCCAGTACTTC. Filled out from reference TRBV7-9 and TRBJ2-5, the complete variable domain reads DTGVSQNPRHKITKRGQNVTFRCDPISEHNRLYWYRQTLGQGPEFLTYFQNEAQLEKSRLLSDRFSAERPKGSFSTLEIQRTEQGDSAMYLCASSFPGQGGSGTQYFGPGTRLLVL.

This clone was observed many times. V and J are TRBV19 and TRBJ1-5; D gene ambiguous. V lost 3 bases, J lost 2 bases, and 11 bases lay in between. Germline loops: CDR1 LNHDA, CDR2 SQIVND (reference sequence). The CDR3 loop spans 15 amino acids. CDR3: CASSISRIGNQPQHF. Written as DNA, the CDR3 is TGTGCCAGTAGTATCAGCAGAATCGGCAATCAGCCCCAGCATTTT.

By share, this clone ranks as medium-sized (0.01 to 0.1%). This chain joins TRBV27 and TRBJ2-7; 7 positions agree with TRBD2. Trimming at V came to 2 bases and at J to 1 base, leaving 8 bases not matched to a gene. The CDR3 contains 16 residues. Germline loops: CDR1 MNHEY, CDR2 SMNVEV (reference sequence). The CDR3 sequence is CASSLEGGGLSYEQYF. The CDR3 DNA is TGTGCCAGCAGTTTAGAGGGCGGGGGTCTGTCCTACGAGCAGTACTTC.

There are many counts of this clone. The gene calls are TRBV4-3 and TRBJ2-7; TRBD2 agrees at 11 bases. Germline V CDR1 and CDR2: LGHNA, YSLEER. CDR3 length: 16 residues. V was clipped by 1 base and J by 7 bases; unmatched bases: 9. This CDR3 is CASSQAVGLAGGEQYF. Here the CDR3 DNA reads TGCGCCAGCAGCCAAGCGGTCGGTCTAGCGGGAGGTGAGCAGTACTTC.

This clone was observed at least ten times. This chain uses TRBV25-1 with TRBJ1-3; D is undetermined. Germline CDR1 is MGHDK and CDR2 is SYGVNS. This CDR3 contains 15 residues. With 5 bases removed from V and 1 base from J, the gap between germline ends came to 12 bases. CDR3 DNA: TGTGCCAGCAGTCTCTCCCGGGGATCTGGAAACACCATATATTTT. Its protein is CASSLSRGSGNTIYF.

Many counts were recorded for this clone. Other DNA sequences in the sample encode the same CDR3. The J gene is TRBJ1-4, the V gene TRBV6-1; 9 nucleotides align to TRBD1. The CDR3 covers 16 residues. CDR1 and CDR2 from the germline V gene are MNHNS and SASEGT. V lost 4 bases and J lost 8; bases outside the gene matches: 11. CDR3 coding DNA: TGTGCCAGCAGTGGAAATCCGGGACAGGGAGGCGAAAAACTGTTTTTT. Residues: CASSGNPGQGGEKLFF.

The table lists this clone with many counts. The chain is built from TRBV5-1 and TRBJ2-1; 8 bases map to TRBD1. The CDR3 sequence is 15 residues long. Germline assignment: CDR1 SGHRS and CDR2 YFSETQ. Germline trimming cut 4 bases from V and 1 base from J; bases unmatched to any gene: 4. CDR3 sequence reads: CASSPRTGSYNEQFF. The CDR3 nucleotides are TGCGCCAGCAGCCCCCGGACAGGGTCCTACAATGAGCAGTTCTTC.

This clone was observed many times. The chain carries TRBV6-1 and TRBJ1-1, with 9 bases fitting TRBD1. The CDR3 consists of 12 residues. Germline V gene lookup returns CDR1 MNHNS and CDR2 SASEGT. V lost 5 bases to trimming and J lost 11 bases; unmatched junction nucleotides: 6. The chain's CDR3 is CASSSQGAGAFF. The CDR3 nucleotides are TGTGCCAGCAGTTCACAGGGGGCGGGGGCTTTCTTT.

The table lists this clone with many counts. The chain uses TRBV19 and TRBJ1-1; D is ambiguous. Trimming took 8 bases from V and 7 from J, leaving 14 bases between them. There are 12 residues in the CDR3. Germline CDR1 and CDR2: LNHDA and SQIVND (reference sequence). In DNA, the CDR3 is TGTGCCAGTGAAGCCTTAACGGGTGAAGCTTTCTTT. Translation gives CASEALTGEAFF.

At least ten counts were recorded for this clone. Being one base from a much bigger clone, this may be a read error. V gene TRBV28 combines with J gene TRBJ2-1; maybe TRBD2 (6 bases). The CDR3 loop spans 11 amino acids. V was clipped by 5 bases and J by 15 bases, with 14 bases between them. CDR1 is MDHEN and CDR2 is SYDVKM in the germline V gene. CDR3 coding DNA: TGTGCCAGCAGTGCGCCGGGAGAAGTGTTCTTC. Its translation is CASSAPGEVFF. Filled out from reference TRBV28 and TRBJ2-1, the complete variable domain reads DVKVTQSSRYLVKRTGEKVFLECVQDMDHENMFWYRQDPGLGLRLIYFSYDVKMKEKGDIPEGYSVSREKKERFSLILESASTNQTSMYLCASSAPGEVFFGPGTRLTVL.

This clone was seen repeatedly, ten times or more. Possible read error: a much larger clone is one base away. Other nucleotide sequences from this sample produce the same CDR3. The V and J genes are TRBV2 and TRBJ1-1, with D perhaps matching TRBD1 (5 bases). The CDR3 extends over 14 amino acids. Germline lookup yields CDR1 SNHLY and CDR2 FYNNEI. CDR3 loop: CASSLTETNTEAFF. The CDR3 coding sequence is TGTGCCAGCAGCCTGACAGAAACGAACACTGAGGCTTTCTTT. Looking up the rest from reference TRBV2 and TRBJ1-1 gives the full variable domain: EPEVTQTPSHQVTQMGQEVILRCVPISNHLYFYWYRQILGQKVEFLVSFYNNEISEKSEIFDDQFSVERPDGSNFTLKIRSTKLEDSAMYFCASSLTETNTEAFFGQGTRLTVV.

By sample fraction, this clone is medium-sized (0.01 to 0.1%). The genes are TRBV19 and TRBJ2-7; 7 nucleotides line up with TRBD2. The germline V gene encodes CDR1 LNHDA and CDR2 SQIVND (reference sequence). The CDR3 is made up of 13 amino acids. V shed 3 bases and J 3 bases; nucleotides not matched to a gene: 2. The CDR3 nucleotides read TGTGCCAGTAGTATGGGCGGGGGCTACGAGCAGTACTTC. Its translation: CASSMGGGYEQYF. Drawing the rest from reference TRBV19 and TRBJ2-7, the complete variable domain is DGGITQSPKYLFRKEGQNVTLSCEQNLNHDAMYWYRQDPGQGLRLIYYSQIVNDFQKGDIAEGYSVSREKKESFPLTVTSAQKNPTAFYLCASSMGGGYEQYFGPGTRLTVT.

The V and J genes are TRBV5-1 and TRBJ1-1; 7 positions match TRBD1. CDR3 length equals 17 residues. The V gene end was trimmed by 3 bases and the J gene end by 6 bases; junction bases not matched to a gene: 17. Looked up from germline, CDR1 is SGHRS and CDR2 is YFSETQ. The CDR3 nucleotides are TGCGCCAGCAGCTCCTTACTTTGGGGACAGAGCAGGTCTGAAGCTTTCTTT. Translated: CASSSLLWGQSRSEAFF.

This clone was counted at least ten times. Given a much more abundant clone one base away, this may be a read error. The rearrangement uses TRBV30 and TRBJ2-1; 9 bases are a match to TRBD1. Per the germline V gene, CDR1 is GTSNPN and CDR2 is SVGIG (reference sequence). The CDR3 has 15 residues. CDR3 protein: CAWIARDRAHNEQLF. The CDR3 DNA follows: TGTGCCTGGATCGCCCGGGACAGGGCCCACAATGAGCAGCTCTTC.

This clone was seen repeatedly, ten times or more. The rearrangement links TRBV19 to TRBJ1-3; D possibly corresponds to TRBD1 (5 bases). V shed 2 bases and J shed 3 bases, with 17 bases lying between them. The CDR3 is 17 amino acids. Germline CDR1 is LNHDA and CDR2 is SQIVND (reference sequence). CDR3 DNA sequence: TGTGCCAGTAGTATAAGGGGCCTGGGAATGGGTGGAAACACCATATATTTT. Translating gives CASSIRGLGMGGNTIYF. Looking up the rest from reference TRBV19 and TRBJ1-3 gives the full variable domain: DGGITQSPKYLFRKEGQNVTLSCEQNLNHDAMYWYRQDPGQGLRLIYYSQIVNDFQKGDIAEGYSVSREKKESFPLTVTSAQKNPTAFYLCASSIRGLGMGGNTIYFGEGSWLTVV.

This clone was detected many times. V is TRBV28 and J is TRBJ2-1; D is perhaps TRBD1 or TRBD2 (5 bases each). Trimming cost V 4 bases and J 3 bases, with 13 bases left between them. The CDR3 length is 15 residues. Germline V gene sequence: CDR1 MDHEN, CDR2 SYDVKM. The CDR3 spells CASSYRQGVYNEQFF. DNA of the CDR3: TGTGCCAGCAGTTATCGGCAGGGAGTCTACAATGAGCAGTTCTTC.

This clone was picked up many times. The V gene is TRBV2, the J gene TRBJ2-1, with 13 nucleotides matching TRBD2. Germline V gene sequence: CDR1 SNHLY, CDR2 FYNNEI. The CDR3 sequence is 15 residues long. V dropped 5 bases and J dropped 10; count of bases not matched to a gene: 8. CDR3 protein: CASSIGLAGVREQFF. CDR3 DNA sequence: TGTGCCAGCAGTATTGGACTAGCGGGAGTGAGGGAGCAGTTCTTC. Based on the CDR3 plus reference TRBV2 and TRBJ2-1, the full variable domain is EPEVTQTPSHQVTQMGQEVILRCVPISNHLYFYWYRQILGQKVEFLVSFYNNEISEKSEIFDDQFSVERPDGSNFTLKIRSTKLEDSAMYFCASSIGLAGVREQFFGPGTRLTVL.